Described below is a single TCR beta chain sequence and its context. Only in-frame clones appear in the TCRdb table, and some are missing; sequencing was by immunoSEQ multiplex PCR. The table lists roughly 2 million clones, approximately 95% of them singletons. The data originate from a study of shared clonotypes between healthy human individuals. The specimen was naive CD4+ T cells sorted from blood. Indicated subset: CD45RA+ positively selected. The TCR was taken from a young man in good health.

The CDR3, as DNA: TGTGCCAGCAGCTTAAATACCGATGAGCAGTTCTTC. It codes for CASSLNTDEQFF. The V call is TRBV7-8, the J call TRBJ2-1; D gene unclear. Between the trimmed V and J ends, which lost 2 bases and 8 bases, there was a span of 7 bases. From germline, CDR1 is SGHVS and CDR2 FQNEAQ. The CDR3 spans 12 residues.